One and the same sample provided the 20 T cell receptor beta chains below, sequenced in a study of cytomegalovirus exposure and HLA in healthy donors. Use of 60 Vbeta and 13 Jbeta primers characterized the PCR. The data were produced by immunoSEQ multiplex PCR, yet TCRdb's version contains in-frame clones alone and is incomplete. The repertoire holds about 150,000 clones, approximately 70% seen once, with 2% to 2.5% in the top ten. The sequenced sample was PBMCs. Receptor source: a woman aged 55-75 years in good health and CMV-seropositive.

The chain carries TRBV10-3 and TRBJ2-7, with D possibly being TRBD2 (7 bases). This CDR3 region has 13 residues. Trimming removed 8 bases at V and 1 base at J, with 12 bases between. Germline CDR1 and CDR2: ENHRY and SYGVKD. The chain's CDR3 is CAIGEGGSYEQYF. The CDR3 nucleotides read TGTGCCATCGGGGAGGGGGGTTCCTACGAGCAGTACTTC.

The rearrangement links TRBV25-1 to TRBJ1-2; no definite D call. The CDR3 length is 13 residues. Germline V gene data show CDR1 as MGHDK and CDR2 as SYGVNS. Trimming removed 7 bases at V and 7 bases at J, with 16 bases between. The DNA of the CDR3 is TGTGCCAGCACCCCACCCGGGGTTGGTGGCTACACCTTC. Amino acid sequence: CASTPPGVGGYTF.

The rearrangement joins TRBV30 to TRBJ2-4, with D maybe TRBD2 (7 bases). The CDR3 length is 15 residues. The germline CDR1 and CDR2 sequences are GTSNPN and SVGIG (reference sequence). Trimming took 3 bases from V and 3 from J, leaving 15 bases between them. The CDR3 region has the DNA TGTGCCTGGAGGAGGGGGGGCTCGGACAAAAACATTCAGTACTTC. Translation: CAWRRGGSDKNIQYF.

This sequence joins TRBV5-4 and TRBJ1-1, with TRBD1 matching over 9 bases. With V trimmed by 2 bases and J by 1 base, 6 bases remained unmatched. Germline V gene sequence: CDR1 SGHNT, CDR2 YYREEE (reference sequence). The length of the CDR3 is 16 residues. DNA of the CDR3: TGTGCCAGCAGCTTCCCGGGACAGGGACAGAACACTGAAGCTTTCTTT. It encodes CASSFPGQGQNTEAFF.

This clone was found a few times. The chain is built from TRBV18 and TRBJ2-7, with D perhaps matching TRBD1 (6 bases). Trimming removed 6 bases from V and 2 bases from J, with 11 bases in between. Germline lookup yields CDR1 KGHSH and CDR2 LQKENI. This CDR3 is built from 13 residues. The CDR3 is CASSPGQPYEQYF. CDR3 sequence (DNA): TGTGCCAGCTCTCCGGGACAACCCTACGAGCAGTACTTC.

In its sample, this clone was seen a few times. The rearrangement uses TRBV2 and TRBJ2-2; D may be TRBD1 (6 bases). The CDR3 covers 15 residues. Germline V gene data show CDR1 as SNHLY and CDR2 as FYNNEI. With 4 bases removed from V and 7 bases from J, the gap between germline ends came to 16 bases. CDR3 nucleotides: TGTGCCAGCAGTGCACAGGGTTTAGGTGTCGGGGAGCTGTTTTTT. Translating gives CASSAQGLGVGELFF. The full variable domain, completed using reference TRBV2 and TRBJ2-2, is EPEVTQTPSHQVTQMGQEVILRCVPISNHLYFYWYRQILGQKVEFLVSFYNNEISEKSEIFDDQFSVERPDGSNFTLKIRSTKLEDSAMYFCASSAQGLGVGELFFGEGSRLTVL.

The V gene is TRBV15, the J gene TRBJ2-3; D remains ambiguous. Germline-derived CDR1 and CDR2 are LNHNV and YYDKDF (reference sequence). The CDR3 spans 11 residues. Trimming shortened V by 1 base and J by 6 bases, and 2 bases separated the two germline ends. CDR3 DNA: TGTGCCACCAGCAGAGCGGATACGCAGTATTTT. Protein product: CATSRADTQYF. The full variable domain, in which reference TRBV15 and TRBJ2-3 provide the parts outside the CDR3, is DAMVIQNPRYQVTQFGKPVTLSCSQTLNHNVMYWYQQKSSQAPKLLFHYYDKDFNNEADTPDNFQSRRPNTSFCFLDIRSPGLGDTAMYLCATSRADTQYFGPGTRLTVL.

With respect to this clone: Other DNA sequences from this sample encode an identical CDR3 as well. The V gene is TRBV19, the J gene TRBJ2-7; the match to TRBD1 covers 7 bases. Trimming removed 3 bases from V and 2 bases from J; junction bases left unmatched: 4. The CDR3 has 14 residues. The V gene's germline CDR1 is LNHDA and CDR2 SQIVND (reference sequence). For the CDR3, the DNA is TGTGCCAGTAGTATCCGGACAGGACCCTACGAGCAGTACTTC. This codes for CASSIRTGPYEQYF.

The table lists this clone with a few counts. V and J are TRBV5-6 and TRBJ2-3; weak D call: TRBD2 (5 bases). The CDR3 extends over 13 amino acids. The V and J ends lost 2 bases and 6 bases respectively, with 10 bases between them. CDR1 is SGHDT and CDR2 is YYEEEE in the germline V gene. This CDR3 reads CASSLYSGDTQYF. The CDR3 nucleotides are TGTGCCAGCAGCTTATATTCGGGGGATACGCAGTATTTT.

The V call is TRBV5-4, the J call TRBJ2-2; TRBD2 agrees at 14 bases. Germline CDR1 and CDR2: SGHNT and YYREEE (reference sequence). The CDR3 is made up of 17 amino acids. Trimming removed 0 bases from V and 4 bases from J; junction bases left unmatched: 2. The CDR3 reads CASSLGGLAGATGELFF. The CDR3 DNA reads TGTGCCAGCAGCTTGGGGGGACTAGCGGGGGCCACCGGGGAGCTGTTTTTT.

CDR3 nucleotide sequence: TGCGCCAGCACCAAGGACAGGAACACTGAAGCTTTCTTT. The encoded protein is CASTKDRNTEAFF. V usage is TRBV10-1 and J usage is TRBJ1-1, with D perhaps matching TRBD1 (6 bases). Germline V CDR1 and CDR2: WNHNN, SYGVQD (reference sequence). Trimming removed 7 bases from V and 1 base from J, with 10 bases in between. The CDR3 contains 13 residues.

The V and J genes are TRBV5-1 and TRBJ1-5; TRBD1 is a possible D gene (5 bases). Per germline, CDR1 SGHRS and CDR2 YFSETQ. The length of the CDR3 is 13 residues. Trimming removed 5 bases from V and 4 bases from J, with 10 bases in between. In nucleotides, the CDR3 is TGCGCCAGCAGGGAGGGGACGAATCAGCCCCAGCATTTT. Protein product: CASREGTNQPQHF.

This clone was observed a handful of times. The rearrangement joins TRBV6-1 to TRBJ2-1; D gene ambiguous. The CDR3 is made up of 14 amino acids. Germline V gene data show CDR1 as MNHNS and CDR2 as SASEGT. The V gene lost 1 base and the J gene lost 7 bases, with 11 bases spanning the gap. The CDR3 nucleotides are TGTGCCAGCAGTGAAGGAACTTTGAGAAATGAGCAGTTCTTC. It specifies CASSEGTLRNEQFF.

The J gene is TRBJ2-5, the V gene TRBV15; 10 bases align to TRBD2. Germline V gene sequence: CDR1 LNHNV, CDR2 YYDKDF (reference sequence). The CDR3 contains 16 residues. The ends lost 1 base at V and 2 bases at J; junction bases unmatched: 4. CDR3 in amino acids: CATSRVPSGSQETQYF. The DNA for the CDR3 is TGTGCCACCAGCAGAGTGCCTAGCGGGAGTCAAGAGACCCAGTACTTC.

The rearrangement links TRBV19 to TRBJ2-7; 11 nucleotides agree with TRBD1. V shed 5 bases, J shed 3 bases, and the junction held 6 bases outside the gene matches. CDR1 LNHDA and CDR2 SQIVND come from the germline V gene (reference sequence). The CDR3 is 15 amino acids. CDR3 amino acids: CASSEAGTGGYEQYF. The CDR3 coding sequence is TGTGCCAGTAGTGAAGCCGGGACAGGGGGCTACGAGCAGTACTTC.

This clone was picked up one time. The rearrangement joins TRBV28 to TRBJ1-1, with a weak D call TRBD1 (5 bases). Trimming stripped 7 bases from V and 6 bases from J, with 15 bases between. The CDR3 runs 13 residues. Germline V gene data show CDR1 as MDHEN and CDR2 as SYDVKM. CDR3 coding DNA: TGTGCCAGCAAATTGGAGGGGCCAGCTGAAGCTTTCTTT. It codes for CASKLEGPAEAFF.

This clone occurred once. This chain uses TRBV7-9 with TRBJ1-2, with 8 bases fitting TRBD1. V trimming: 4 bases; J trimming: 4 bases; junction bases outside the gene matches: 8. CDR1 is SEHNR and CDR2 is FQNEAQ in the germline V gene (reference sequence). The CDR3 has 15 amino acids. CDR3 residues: CASSSTGTGGYGYTF. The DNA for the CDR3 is TGTGCCAGCAGCTCAACGGGGACAGGTGGCTATGGCTACACCTTC.

The CDR3 here is CAGKGGEEQFF. In nucleotides, the CDR3 is TGTGCCGGCAAGGGCGGGGAGGAGCAGTTCTTC. The chain joins TRBV30 to TRBJ2-1, with D tentatively TRBD2 (6 bases). CDR3 length equals 11 residues. The V and J ends lost 8 bases and 10 bases respectively, with 15 bases between them. CDR1 GTSNPN and CDR2 SVGIG come from the germline V gene (reference sequence).

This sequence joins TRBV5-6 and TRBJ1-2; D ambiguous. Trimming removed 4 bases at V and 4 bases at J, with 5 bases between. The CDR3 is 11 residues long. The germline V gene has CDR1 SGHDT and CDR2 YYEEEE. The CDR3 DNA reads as TGTGCCAGCAGCACAAGCTATGGCTACACCTTC. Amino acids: CASSTSYGYTF.

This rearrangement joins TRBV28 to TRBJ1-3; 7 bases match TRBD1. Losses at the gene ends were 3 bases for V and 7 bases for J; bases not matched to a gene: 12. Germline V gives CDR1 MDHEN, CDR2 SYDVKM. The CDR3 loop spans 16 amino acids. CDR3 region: CASSLSGPTGSNTIYF. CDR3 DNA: TGTGCCAGCAGTTTGTCTGGCCCGACAGGGAGCAACACCATATATTTT. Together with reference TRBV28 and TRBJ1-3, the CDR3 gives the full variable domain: DVKVTQSSRYLVKRTGEKVFLECVQDMDHENMFWYRQDPGLGLRLIYFSYDVKMKEKGDIPEGYSVSREKKERFSLILESASTNQTSMYLCASSLSGPTGSNTIYFGEGSWLTVV.